The 15 T cell receptor beta chains listed next were all sequenced from one sample in a study of read filtering for tumor transcriptome and immune sequencing. The library was built from about 400 ng RNA with molecular barcoded adaptors for alpha/delta and beta/gamma chains. One entry per CDR3 protein results from TCRdb running MiXCR on the reads. The table lists around 140,000 distinct CDR3 sequences, 13% of them singletons, with approximately 8% in the top ten. Source material: a population of CD138-negative cells sorted from bone marrow. The origin of the receptors is a donor at least 40 years old with multiple myeloma.

This clonotype was seen ten or more times. The chain couples TRBV9 to TRBJ2-7; D may correspond to TRBD1 or TRBD2 (5 bases each). Trimming shortened V by 3 bases and J by 2 bases, and 12 bases separated the two germline ends. Germline V gives CDR1 SGDLS, CDR2 YYNGEE. The CDR3 is 14 amino acids. The CDR3 DNA is TGTGCCAGCAGCGCGGGACCGGGAACCTACGAGCAGTACTTC. It translates to CASSAGPGTYEQYF.

There are many counts of this clonotype. The J gene is TRBJ2-3, the V gene TRBV7-9; 8 nucleotides line up with TRBD2. CDR1 and CDR2 (germline): SEHNR, FQNEAQ (reference sequence). The CDR3 length is 16 residues. V lost 6 bases, J lost 5 bases, and 13 bases stayed unmatched. The CDR3 region has the DNA TGTGCCAGCAGTTACGCCGGAGCGGGAGCGGAAGATACGCAGTATTTT. It specifies CASSYAGAGAEDTQYF.

This clonotype showed up just a few times. The chain recombines TRBV4-1 with TRBJ2-1; TRBD2 aligns across 12 bases. This CDR3 is built from 17 residues. J gave up 9 bases and V 4 bases, and 13 bases lay outside the gene matches. Germline V gene data show CDR1 as MGHRA and CDR2 as YSYEKL. The CDR3 coding sequence is TGCGCCAGCAGCCTCCGACTAGCGGGGGACCTCGAGACTGAGCAGTTCTTC. Amino acid sequence: CASSLRLAGDLETEQFF.

The V gene is TRBV9, the J gene TRBJ1-3, with a weak D call TRBD1 (5 bases). CDR1 and CDR2 from the germline V gene are SGDLS and YYNGEE. With 2 bases removed from V and 2 bases from J, the gap between germline ends came to 14 bases. This CDR3 contains 16 residues. CDR3 nucleotide sequence: TGTGCCAGCAGCGTCTCCGCGGGGGGAACTGGAAACACCATATATTTT. Its translation is CASSVSAGGTGNTIYF.

This clonotype occurred many times. One end of the junction does not line up with germline, which may come from a read error. The CDR3 region is CARSLVSSLNTEAFF. The DNA for the CDR3 is TGCGCCAGAAGCTTGGTGTCCAGTCTGAACACTGAAGCTTTCTTT. The chain couples TRBV5-1 to TRBJ1-1, with unresolved D. The CDR3 totals 15 residues. Germline-derived CDR1 and CDR2 are SGHRS and YFSETQ.

This clonotype was observed at least ten times. The rearrangement joins TRBV29-1 to TRBJ1-1; a weak D match, TRBD1 (5 bases). Trimming cost V 7 bases and J 4 bases, with 16 bases left between them. This CDR3 is built from 13 residues. Germline CDR1 and CDR2: SQVTM and ANQGSEA. DNA of the CDR3: TGCAGCGCCAGAACAGGCCTGAGCACTGAAGCTTTCTTT. This translates into CSARTGLSTEAFF.

This clonotype has a count of ten or more. The chain recombines TRBV27 with TRBJ1-1; weak D call: TRBD1 (5 bases). The CDR3 runs to 15 residues. The V gene's germline CDR1 is MNHEY and CDR2 SMNVEV (reference sequence). The ends were cut back, 6 bases at V and 1 base at J, with 15 bases in the middle. The CDR3 here is CASRPGANRNTEAFF. In nucleotides, the CDR3 is TGTGCCAGCAGACCCGGGGCCAACAGGAACACTGAAGCTTTCTTT.

The sample holds a few counts of this clonotype. V is TRBV5-1 and J is TRBJ1-3; D is possibly TRBD1 (6 bases). Trimming shortened V by 0 bases and J by 2 bases, and 12 bases separated the two germline ends. Germline V gives CDR1 SGHRS, CDR2 YFSETQ. CDR3 size: 16 residues. The CDR3 DNA reads as TGCGCCAGCAGCTTGGAGGGGGGCCGGGCTGGAAACACCATATATTTT. Residues: CASSLEGGRAGNTIYF.

In the case of this clonotype: A much bigger clone sits one base away, suggesting this may be a read error. The chain combines TRBV29-1 with TRBJ2-1; a weak D match, TRBD2 (5 bases). The length of the CDR3 is 14 residues. In germline, CDR1 is SQVTM, CDR2 ANQGSEA. CDR3 in amino acids: CSVVGTGNINVQFF. DNA of the CDR3: TGCAGCGTTGTCGGTACGGGAAACATCAATGTGCAGTTCTTC.

With regard to this clonotype: A far larger clone is off by one base, so a read error is likely. V is TRBV6-5 and J is TRBJ2-7, with a weak D call TRBD1 (5 bases). The CDR3 is made up of 14 amino acids. Germline assignment: CDR1 MNHEY and CDR2 SVGAGI. The CDR3 DNA reads TGTGCCAGCAGTTGGGGCGAGAGCTCCTACGGGCAGTACTTC. It codes for CASSWGESSYGQYF.

With regard to this clonotype: A read error may explain this, as a much larger clone is one base away. The chain couples TRBV18 to TRBJ2-1; 8 bases agree with TRBD2. The DNA end favors TRBJ2-7, so the J call may be wrong. The CDR3 runs to 14 residues. Germline CDR1 is KGHSH and CDR2 is LQKENI. DNA of the CDR3: TGTGCCAGCTCATCAGCGGGAGTACGGAATGAGCAGTACTTC. This encodes CASSSAGVRNEQYF.

This clonotype was seen at least ten times. CDR3 coding DNA: TGTGCCAGCAGCTTCAGTAGGGACCTCTACAATGAGCAGTTCTTC. This sequence encodes CASSFSRDLYNEQFF. This chain joins TRBV7-9 and TRBJ2-1, with D perhaps TRBD1 or TRBD2 (5 bases each). The CDR3 sequence is 15 residues long. Germline V gene lookup returns CDR1 SEHNR and CDR2 FQNEAQ (reference sequence). V lost 3 bases and J lost 3, with 12 bases in between.

This clonotype was recorded many times. The chain couples TRBV2 to TRBJ1-4, with D perhaps matching TRBD1 (5 bases). Trimming removed 6 bases at V and 5 bases at J, with 10 bases between. The germline V gene has CDR1 SNHLY and CDR2 FYNNEI. The CDR3 has 13 residues. CDR3 nucleotide sequence: TGTGCCAGCAGAAGACAGCGAAATGAAAAACTGTTTTTT. Encoded protein: CASRRQRNEKLFF. The full variable domain, its missing parts supplied by reference TRBV2 and TRBJ1-4, is EPEVTQTPSHQVTQMGQEVILRCVPISNHLYFYWYRQILGQKVEFLVSFYNNEISEKSEIFDDQFSVERPDGSNFTLKIRSTKLEDSAMYFCASRRQRNEKLFFGSGTQLSVL.

This clonotype was detected only a few times. DNA of the CDR3: TGTGCCAGCAGCCAAGGACTAGCGGGAGTCGAGCAGTACTTC. Translation gives CASSQGLAGVEQYF. The chain employs TRBV11-3 and TRBJ2-7, with 13 positions matching TRBD2. The CDR3 consists of 14 residues. J lost 6 bases, V lost 5 bases, and 4 bases had no gene match. The germline V gene encodes CDR1 SGHNT and CDR2 YENEEA.

For this clonotype: This may be a read error: a much more frequent sequence differs by one nucleotide. J is TRBJ2-7 and V is TRBV20-1, with 13 bases fitting TRBD2. Germline CDR1 reads DFQATT; CDR2 reads SNEGSKA (reference sequence). The J segment lost 4 bases and the V segment lost 6 bases, leaving 9 bases of the junction unmatched. This CDR3 contains 15 residues. The chain's CDR3 is CSATTSLAGGYEQYF. DNA for the CDR3: TGCAGTGCCACGACCTCACTAGCGGGAGGGTACGAGCAGTACTTC.